These T cell receptor beta chains were read from a single sample in a study of tumour-infiltrating T cells in Burkitt lymphoma. Clones were sequenced by immunoSEQ multiplex PCR, and TCRdb holds only the in-frame ones, with some missing. The sample lists some 2,600 clones; 14% were seen once. Input material: tumor tissue. Receptors originate from a human donor with Burkitt lymphoma. Both conserved end residues are part of each CDR3. Each record gives: V gene, J gene, clone size, D gene, CDR3 protein, CDR3 DNA. A D gene is named only where the DNA matches it firmly. Expanded clones are given a class, and other clones once, few, many or no size at all.

v_gene: TRBV28; j_gene: TRBJ2-5; abundance: NA; d_gene: TRBD1; CDR3aa: CASSFQGVEETQYF; CDR3nt: TGTGCCAGCAGTTTCCAGGGGGTGGAAGAAACCCAGTACTTC
v_gene: TRBV21-1; j_gene: TRBJ1-5; abundance: NA; d_gene: NA; CDR3aa: CASSKLYRGMGNQPQHF; CDR3nt: TGTGCCAGCAGCAAACTCTACCGTGGGATGGGCAATCAGCCCCAGCATTTT
v_gene: TRBV7-2; j_gene: TRBJ2-6; abundance: NA; d_gene: NA; CDR3aa: CASSRSSGANVLTF; CDR3nt: TGTGCCAGCAGCCGGAGCTCTGGGGCCAACGTCCTGACTTTC
v_gene: TRBV30; j_gene: TRBJ1-2; abundance: NA; d_gene: NA; CDR3aa: CAWSIRSGVGYTF; CDR3nt: TGTGCCTGGAGTATACGTTCCGGGGTGGGCTACACCTTC
v_gene: TRBV6-1; j_gene: TRBJ2-5; abundance: NA; d_gene: NA; CDR3aa: CASSESSREETQYF; CDR3nt: TGTGCCAGCAGTGAATCAAGCAGGGAAGAGACCCAGTACTTC
v_gene: TRBV6-1; j_gene: TRBJ1-3; abundance: few; d_gene: NA; CDR3aa: CASNEQGAAGNTIYF; CDR3nt: TGTGCCAGCAATGAACAGGGAGCTGCGGGAAACACCATATATTTT
v_gene: TRBV19; j_gene: TRBJ2-1; abundance: few; d_gene: NA; CDR3aa: CASSSYYYWGYNEQFF; CDR3nt: TGTGCCAGTAGCTCATACTATTACTGGGGTTACAATGAGCAGTTCTTC
v_gene: TRBV5-1; j_gene: TRBJ2-1; abundance: NA; d_gene: NA; CDR3aa: CASSLTLPIAIRTYNEQFF; CDR3nt: TGCGCCAGCAGCTTAACCTTGCCTATAGCGATAAGAACCTACAATGAGCAGTTCTTC
v_gene: TRBV19; j_gene: TRBJ1-1; abundance: NA; d_gene: NA; CDR3aa: CASSPGMNTEAFF; CDR3nt: TGTGCCAGTAGCCCAGGGATGAACACTGAAGCTTTCTTT
v_gene: TRBV4-1; j_gene: TRBJ2-1; abundance: few; d_gene: NA; CDR3aa: CASSHGRLSYNEQFF; CDR3nt: TGCGCCAGCAGCCACGGGCGGCTGTCCTACAATGAGCAGTTCTTC
v_gene: TRBV6-1; j_gene: TRBJ1-1; abundance: few; d_gene: NA; CDR3aa: CASLRGNTEAFF; CDR3nt: TGTGCCAGCTTACGGGGCAACACTGAAGCTTTCTTT
v_gene: TRBV4-1; j_gene: TRBJ2-5; abundance: few; d_gene: NA; CDR3aa: CASSSTDLQETQYF; CDR3nt: TGCGCCAGCAGCTCCACGGATCTTCAAGAGACCCAGTACTTC
v_gene: TRBV7-9; j_gene: TRBJ1-4; abundance: NA; d_gene: NA; CDR3aa: CASSLAQGRVLFF; CDR3nt: TGTGCCAGCAGCTTAGCTCAGGGAAGGGTGCTGTTTTTT
v_gene: TRBV6-1; j_gene: TRBJ1-1; abundance: NA; d_gene: NA; CDR3aa: CASSVGRGTEAFF; CDR3nt: TGTGCCAGCAGTGTAGGACGGGGCACTGAAGCTTTCTTT
v_gene: TRBV9; j_gene: TRBJ2-1; abundance: few; d_gene: TRBD2; CDR3aa: CASSSGTRNEQFF; CDR3nt: TGTGCCAGCAGCTCCGGGACTAGGAATGAGCAGTTCTTC
v_gene: TRBV5-1; j_gene: TRBJ2-3; abundance: NA; d_gene: TRBD2; CDR3aa: CASSATSGGEVTQYF; CDR3nt: TGCGCCAGCAGCGCGACTAGCGGGGGGGAGGTCACGCAGTATTTT
v_gene: TRBV7-6; j_gene: TRBJ2-1; abundance: few; d_gene: NA; CDR3aa: CASSYGYYNEQFF; CDR3nt: TGTGCCAGCAGCTATGGGTACTACAATGAGCAGTTCTTC
v_gene: TRBV19; j_gene: TRBJ2-5; abundance: few; d_gene: NA; CDR3aa: CATEDNLQETQYF; CDR3nt: TGTGCCACCGAAGACAACCTCCAAGAGACCCAGTACTTC
v_gene: TRBV6-6; j_gene: TRBJ1-6; abundance: NA; d_gene: NA; CDR3aa: CASIGGGVTIHSPLHF; CDR3nt: TGTGCCAGCATCGGAGGGGGGGTGACCATTCATTCACCCCTCCACTTT
v_gene: TRBV6-5; j_gene: TRBJ2-7; abundance: NA; d_gene: NA; CDR3aa: CASSYAQGYEQYF; CDR3nt: TGTGCCAGCAGTTACGCACAGGGCTACGAGCAGTACTTC
v_gene: TRBV6-5; j_gene: TRBJ1-1; abundance: few; d_gene: TRBD1; CDR3aa: CASSWTGGNTEAFF; CDR3nt: TGTGCCAGCAGTTGGACAGGGGGGAACACTGAAGCTTTCTTT
v_gene: TRBV9; j_gene: TRBJ1-2; abundance: NA; d_gene: NA; CDR3aa: CASSVAGVGYTF; CDR3nt: TGTGCCAGCAGCGTAGCCGGGGTGGGCTACACCTTC
v_gene: TRBV29-1; j_gene: TRBJ1-2; abundance: NA; d_gene: NA; CDR3aa: CSVEDTKYGYTF; CDR3nt: TGCAGCGTAGAGGACACCAAGTATGGCTACACCTTC
v_gene: TRBV10-3; j_gene: TRBJ1-4; abundance: NA; d_gene: NA; CDR3aa: CASGAGVNEKLFF; CDR3nt: TGTGCATCGGGCGCCGGGGTTAATGAAAAACTGTTTTTT
v_gene: TRBV28; j_gene: TRBJ2-2; abundance: few; d_gene: NA; CDR3aa: CASTMGYTGELFF; CDR3nt: TGTGCCAGCACTATGGGGTACACCGGGGAGCTGTTTTTT
v_gene: TRBV15; j_gene: TRBJ2-7; abundance: few; d_gene: NA; CDR3aa: CATSRDSAGNDEQYF; CDR3nt: TGTGCCACCAGCAGAGATTCGGCAGGGAATGACGAGCAGTACTTC
v_gene: TRBV2; j_gene: TRBJ1-1; abundance: NA; d_gene: TRBD1; CDR3aa: CASSEFVQGAEDTEAFF; CDR3nt: TGTGCCAGCAGTGAATTTGTTCAGGGGGCAGAGGACACTGAAGCTTTCTTT
v_gene: TRBV28; j_gene: TRBJ1-2; abundance: NA; d_gene: TRBD1; CDR3aa: CASSLDRMGGQNYGYTF; CDR3nt: TGTGCCAGCAGTCTGGACAGGATGGGGGGCCAGAACTATGGCTACACCTTC
v_gene: TRBV5-1; j_gene: TRBJ1-3; abundance: NA; d_gene: NA; CDR3aa: CASSPGGAGNTIYF; CDR3nt: TGCGCCAGCAGCCCGGGCGGGGCGGGAAACACCATATATTTT
v_gene: TRBV11-3; j_gene: TRBJ2-1; abundance: NA; d_gene: NA; CDR3aa: CASSFLWGEQFF; CDR3nt: TGTGCCAGCAGCTTCCTCTGGGGGGAGCAGTTCTTC
v_gene: TRBV27; j_gene: TRBJ1-2; abundance: NA; d_gene: TRBD1; CDR3aa: CASSLLDRGSYTF; CDR3nt: TGTGCCAGCAGTTTACTGGACAGGGGAAGCTACACCTTC
v_gene: TRBV11-2; j_gene: TRBJ2-7; abundance: NA; d_gene: NA; CDR3aa: CASSSGSYEQYF; CDR3nt: TGTGCCAGCAGCTCGGGCTCCTACGAGCAGTACTTC
v_gene: TRBV29-1; j_gene: TRBJ2-2; abundance: few; d_gene: NA; CDR3aa: CSVAFTWGPGGELFF; CDR3nt: TGCAGCGTTGCGTTTACCTGGGGGCCTGGCGGGGAGCTGTTTTTT
v_gene: TRBV4-1; j_gene: TRBJ1-1; abundance: NA; d_gene: NA; CDR3aa: CASSQELGGAAFF; CDR3nt: TGCGCCAGCAGCCAAGAACTCGGGGGCGCGGCTTTCTTT
v_gene: TRBV19; j_gene: TRBJ2-3; abundance: NA; d_gene: TRBD1; CDR3aa: CASSIGTGGDTQYF; CDR3nt: TGTGCCAGTAGTATAGGGACAGGGGGCGATACGCAGTATTTT